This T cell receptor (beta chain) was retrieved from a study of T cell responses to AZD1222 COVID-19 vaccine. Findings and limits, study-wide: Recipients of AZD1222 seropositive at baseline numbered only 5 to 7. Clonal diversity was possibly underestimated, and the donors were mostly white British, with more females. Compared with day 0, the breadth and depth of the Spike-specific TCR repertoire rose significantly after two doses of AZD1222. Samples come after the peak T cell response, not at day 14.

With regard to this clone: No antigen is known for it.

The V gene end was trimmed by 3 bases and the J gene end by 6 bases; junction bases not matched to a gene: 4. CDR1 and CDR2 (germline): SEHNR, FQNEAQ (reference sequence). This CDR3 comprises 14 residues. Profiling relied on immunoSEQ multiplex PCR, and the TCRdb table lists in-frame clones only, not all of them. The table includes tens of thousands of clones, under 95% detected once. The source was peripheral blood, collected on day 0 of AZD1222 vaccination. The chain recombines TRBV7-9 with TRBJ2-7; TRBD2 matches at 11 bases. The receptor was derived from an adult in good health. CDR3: CASSFPLAGGEQYF. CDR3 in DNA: TGTGCCAGCAGCTTCCCCCTAGCGGGGGGCGAGCAGTACTTC.